The rows below give T cell receptor beta chains drawn from one sample of a study of cytomegalovirus exposure and HLA in healthy donors. Clones were sequenced by immunoSEQ multiplex PCR, and TCRdb holds only the in-frame ones, with some missing. The sample consists of about 160,000 clones, approximately 78% of them appearing once. What was sequenced was PBMCs. These receptors came from a woman aged 30 to 39 in good health and CMV-seropositive. Each CDR3 is given with its conserved first and last residue. The D gene is left open where the match is weak. Clone size is stated in some rows and not others, as once, few, many or a class when expanded.

CDR3aa	CDR3nt	d_gene	v_gene	j_gene	len	abundance
CASSSRVQALTAF	TGTGCCAGCAGCTCTAGGGTACAGGCGCTAACAGCCTTC	-	TRBV7-2	TRBJ1-2	13	-
CASSFWGRRDEQYF	TGTGCCAGCAGTTTTTGGGGGCGTCGAGACGAGCAGTACTTC	-	TRBV27	TRBJ2-7	14	-
CASSLRTGAYEQYF	TGCGCCAGCAGCTTGAGGACAGGGGCCTACGAGCAGTACTTC	TRBD1	TRBV5-1	TRBJ2-7	14	once
CASSHRQGPNYGYTF	TGTGCCAGCAGCCACCGACAGGGGCCTAACTATGGCTACACCTTC	TRBD1	TRBV6-5	TRBJ1-2	15	-
CSVGEVGYGYTF	TGCAGCGTTGGGGAGGTCGGGTATGGCTACACCTTC	-	TRBV29-1	TRBJ1-2	12	-
CASSLTGVDSNQPQHF	TGTGCCAGCAGCTTAACAGGGGTGGATAGCAATCAGCCCCAGCATTTT	TRBD1	TRBV5-6	TRBJ1-5	16	-
CASSGRAGTRLEQFF	TGTGCCAGCAGCGGGAGGGCCGGTACCCGTCTTGAGCAGTTCTTC	-	TRBV9	TRBJ2-1	15	-
CASSSQGAGRNIQYF	TGTGCCAGCAGCTCACAGGGGGCGGGAAGAAACATTCAGTACTTC	TRBD1	TRBV5-4	TRBJ2-4	15	-
CAWSVHTYEQYF	TGTGCCTGGAGTGTACATACCTACGAGCAGTACTTC	-	TRBV30	TRBJ2-7	12	-
CASSDGAGSATDTQYF	TGTGCCAGCAGTGACGGAGCGGGGAGTGCCACAGATACGCAGTATTTT	TRBD2	TRBV6-4	TRBJ2-3	16	-
CASNETPVYEQYF	TGTGCCAGCAACGAGACACCAGTCTACGAGCAGTACTTC	-	TRBV6-1	TRBJ2-7	13	-
CASSTANTGELFF	TGTGCCAGCAGTACAGCGAACACCGGGGAGCTGTTTTTT	-	TRBV6-6	TRBJ2-2	13	-
CASSTRGYTGELFF	TGTGCCAGTAGTACTCGGGGGTACACCGGGGAGCTGTTTTTT	-	TRBV19	TRBJ2-2	14	once
CASSSPRGTEPTIYGYTF	TGTGCCAGCAGCTCCCCCCGTGGGACAGAGCCTACAATCTATGGCTACACCTTC	TRBD1	TRBV7-9	TRBJ1-2	18	-
CASSLEGAGWQPQHF	TGCGCCAGCAGCTTGGAAGGGGCGGGGTGGCAGCCCCAGCATTTT	-	TRBV5-1	TRBJ1-5	15	-
CASRPTATSGNTIYF	TGTGCCAGCAGGCCGACAGCCACCTCTGGAAACACCATATATTTT	-	TRBV2	TRBJ1-3	15	-
CASEWGADQPQHF	TGTGCCAGCGAATGGGGAGCCGATCAGCCCCAGCATTTT	-	TRBV6-1	TRBJ1-5	13	-
CASATDRGGSPLHF	TGTGCTAGTGCCACTGACAGGGGAGGATCACCCCTCCACTTT	TRBD1	TRBV12-5	TRBJ1-6	14	-
CASSLSRTGTNYGYTF	TGTGCCAGCAGTTTATCGCGGACAGGGACTAACTATGGCTACACCTTC	TRBD1	TRBV27	TRBJ1-2	16	-
CASSLETGLRGYTF	TGTGCCAGCAGCTTAGAGACAGGGCTTCGAGGCTACACCTTC	TRBD1	TRBV7-9	TRBJ1-2	14	-
CASSLQAGSTDTQYF	TGTGCCAGCAGCTTGCAAGCAGGTAGCACAGATACGCAGTATTTT	-	TRBV11-1	TRBJ2-3	15	-
CASSSPTGYYGYTF	TGTGCCAGCAGTTCCCCGACAGGGTATTATGGCTACACCTTC	TRBD1	TRBV28	TRBJ1-2	14	-
CASSQPGTGLVTEAFF	TGTGCCAGCAGCCAACCCGGGACAGGGTTAGTCACTGAAGCTTTCTTT	TRBD1	TRBV14	TRBJ1-1	16	few
CASSSTQGALTEAFF	TGTGCCAGCAGTTCCACTCAGGGGGCGCTCACTGAAGCTTTCTTT	TRBD1	TRBV27	TRBJ1-1	15	-
CASRGLAYPDTQYF	TGTGCCAGCAGAGGACTAGCTTACCCAGATACGCAGTATTTT	TRBD2	TRBV28	TRBJ2-3	14	-
CASSVGAGGRVDTQYF	TGTGCCAGCAGCGTAGGGGCGGGGGGGCGGGTAGATACGCAGTATTTT	TRBD2	TRBV9	TRBJ2-3	16	-
CASSQAQIWTGELFF	TGCGCCAGCAGTCAGGCCCAGATTTGGACCGGGGAGCTGTTTTTT	-	TRBV23-1	TRBJ2-2	15	few
CASSYWTGRNSPLHF	TGTGCCAGCAGCTACTGGACAGGACGTAATTCACCCCTCCACTTT	TRBD1	TRBV5-4	TRBJ1-6	15	-
CASSHSGTSGTDTQYF	TGTGCCAGCAGCCACTCCGGGACTAGCGGCACAGATACGCAGTATTTT	TRBD2	TRBV9	TRBJ2-3	16	-
CASSLAGDTEAFF	TGTGCCAGCAGCTTAGCCGGTGACACTGAAGCTTTCTTT	-	TRBV7-2	TRBJ1-1	13	-
CASSLVPGNTIYF	TGCGCCAGCAGCTTGGTTCCGGGAAACACCATATATTTT	-	TRBV5-1	TRBJ1-3	13	few
CASSVFGTPNNEKLFF	TGTGCCAGCAGCGTATTCGGGACTCCGAATAATGAAAAACTGTTTTTT	-	TRBV9	TRBJ1-4	16	-
CASSSGQGYGYTF	TGTGCCAGCAGCTCGGGACAGGGCTATGGCTACACCTTC	TRBD1	TRBV7-2	TRBJ1-2	13	-
CASSGQGYPPLHF	TGTGCCAGCAGCGGACAGGGATATCCACCCCTCCACTTT	TRBD1	TRBV7-2	TRBJ1-6	13	-
CASSLAFRSVNTEAFF	TGCGCCAGCAGCTTGGCTTTTCGGAGTGTGAACACTGAAGCTTTCTTT	-	TRBV5-1	TRBJ1-1	16	-
CASSGPGGMNTEAFF	TGTGCCAGCAGTGGCCCAGGGGGGATGAACACTGAAGCTTTCTTT	TRBD1	TRBV6-1	TRBJ1-1	15	-
CASSGLGGDRVDEQYF	TGTGCCAGCAGTGGTTTGGGTGGGGACAGGGTCGACGAGCAGTACTTC	TRBD1	TRBV2	TRBJ2-7	16	-
CSVGIGSTEAFF	TGCAGCGTTGGGATAGGGAGCACTGAAGCTTTCTTT	-	TRBV29-1	TRBJ1-1	12	once
CAGRSREQGYTF	TGTGCCGGGCGTAGTCGGGAGCAGGGCTACACCTTC	-	TRBV19	TRBJ1-2	12	once
CAWKTDSPLHF	TGTGCCTGGAAGACAGATTCACCCCTCCACTTT	-	TRBV30	TRBJ1-6	11	-
CASSYPKGQGGTEAFF	TGTGCCAGCAGTTACCCTAAGGGACAGGGGGGCACTGAAGCTTTCTTT	TRBD1	TRBV6-6	TRBJ1-1	16	once
CASSQGGGGYEQYF	TGTGCCAGCAGCCAAGGAGGGGGCGGGTACGAGCAGTACTTC	TRBD1	TRBV4-2	TRBJ2-7	14	-
CASSYSSGANTDTQYF	TGTGCCAGCAGTTACTCAAGCGGGGCCAACACAGATACGCAGTATTTT	TRBD2	TRBV6-5	TRBJ2-3	16	-